This T cell receptor beta chain was profiled in a study of cytomegalovirus exposure and HLA in healthy donors. Background on the study: Assignment to the Caucasian-associated ancestry cluster applied to around 80% of the approximately 400 genotyped donors.

The study, taken as a whole, reports: Cytomegalovirus association was listed for about 160 TCR beta chains. After further analysis at a later stage, 17,000 or so TCR beta sequences were associated with HLA alleles at 0.05 false discovery rate.

On this clone itself: As yet, its antigen is unknown.

This CDR3 has 15 amino acids. Trimming removed 1 base from V and 8 bases from J, with 15 bases in between. Germline assignment: CDR1 SGHDT and CDR2 YYEEEE. PCR used 60 Vbeta primers and 13 Jbeta primers. TCRdb keeps only in-frame clones here, not all; method: immunoSEQ multiplex PCR. The sample has some 170,000 clones; approximately 72% are singletons. Sequenced sample: PBMCs. This rearrangement joins TRBV5-6 to TRBJ1-4; tentative D call: TRBD1 (5 bases). The TCR originated in a human donor in good health. CDR3 DNA sequence: TGTGCCAGCAGCTTGTTGAGGGGACTTCGGGAAAAACTGTTTTTT. Protein: CASSLLRGLREKLFF. The full variable domain, completed using reference TRBV5-6 and TRBJ1-4, is DAGVTQSPTHLIKTRGQQVTLRCSPKSGHDTVSWYQQALGQGPQFIFQYYEEEERQRGNFPDRFSGHQFPNYSSELNVNALLLGDSALYLCASSLLRGLREKLFFGSGTQLSVL.